This T cell receptor beta chain was obtained from a study of blood T cell repertoires in COVID-19. Background on the study: There were acute and convalescent COVID-19 samples, and they came from the United States, Italy and Spain.

Germline loops: CDR1 SGDLS, CDR2 YYNGEE. V was cut by 2 bases and J by 4 bases, with 16 bases left in between. The CDR3 has 15 residues. Study processing details: Reference gene primer amplification yielded estimated nucleated cell counts. Clones were read by immunoSEQ multiplex PCR, and TCRdb kept only the in-frame ones, dropping some. For V, J and clone size, that table is used; D and trimming come from the DNA. Here the sample spans tens of thousands of clones, roughly 89% being singletons. This receptor was taken from a human donor in a cohort sampled during active COVID-19. The chain joins TRBV9 to TRBJ2-7; possible D gene TRBD1, 5 bases. Input material: peripheral blood. The CDR3 loop reads CASSVEGARAYEQYF. CDR3 nucleotide sequence: TGTGCCAGCAGCGTCGAAGGGGCCCGGGCATACGAGCAGTACTTC.